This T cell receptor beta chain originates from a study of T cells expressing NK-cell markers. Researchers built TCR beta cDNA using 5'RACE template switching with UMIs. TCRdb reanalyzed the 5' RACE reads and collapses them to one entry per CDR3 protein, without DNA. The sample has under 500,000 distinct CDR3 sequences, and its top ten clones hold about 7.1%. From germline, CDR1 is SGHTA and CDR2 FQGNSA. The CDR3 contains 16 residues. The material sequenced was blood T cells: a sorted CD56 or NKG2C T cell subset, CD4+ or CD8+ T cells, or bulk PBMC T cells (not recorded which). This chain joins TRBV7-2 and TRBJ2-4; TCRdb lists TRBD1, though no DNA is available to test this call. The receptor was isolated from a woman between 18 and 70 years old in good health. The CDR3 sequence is CASSFIPGTSTNIQYF.